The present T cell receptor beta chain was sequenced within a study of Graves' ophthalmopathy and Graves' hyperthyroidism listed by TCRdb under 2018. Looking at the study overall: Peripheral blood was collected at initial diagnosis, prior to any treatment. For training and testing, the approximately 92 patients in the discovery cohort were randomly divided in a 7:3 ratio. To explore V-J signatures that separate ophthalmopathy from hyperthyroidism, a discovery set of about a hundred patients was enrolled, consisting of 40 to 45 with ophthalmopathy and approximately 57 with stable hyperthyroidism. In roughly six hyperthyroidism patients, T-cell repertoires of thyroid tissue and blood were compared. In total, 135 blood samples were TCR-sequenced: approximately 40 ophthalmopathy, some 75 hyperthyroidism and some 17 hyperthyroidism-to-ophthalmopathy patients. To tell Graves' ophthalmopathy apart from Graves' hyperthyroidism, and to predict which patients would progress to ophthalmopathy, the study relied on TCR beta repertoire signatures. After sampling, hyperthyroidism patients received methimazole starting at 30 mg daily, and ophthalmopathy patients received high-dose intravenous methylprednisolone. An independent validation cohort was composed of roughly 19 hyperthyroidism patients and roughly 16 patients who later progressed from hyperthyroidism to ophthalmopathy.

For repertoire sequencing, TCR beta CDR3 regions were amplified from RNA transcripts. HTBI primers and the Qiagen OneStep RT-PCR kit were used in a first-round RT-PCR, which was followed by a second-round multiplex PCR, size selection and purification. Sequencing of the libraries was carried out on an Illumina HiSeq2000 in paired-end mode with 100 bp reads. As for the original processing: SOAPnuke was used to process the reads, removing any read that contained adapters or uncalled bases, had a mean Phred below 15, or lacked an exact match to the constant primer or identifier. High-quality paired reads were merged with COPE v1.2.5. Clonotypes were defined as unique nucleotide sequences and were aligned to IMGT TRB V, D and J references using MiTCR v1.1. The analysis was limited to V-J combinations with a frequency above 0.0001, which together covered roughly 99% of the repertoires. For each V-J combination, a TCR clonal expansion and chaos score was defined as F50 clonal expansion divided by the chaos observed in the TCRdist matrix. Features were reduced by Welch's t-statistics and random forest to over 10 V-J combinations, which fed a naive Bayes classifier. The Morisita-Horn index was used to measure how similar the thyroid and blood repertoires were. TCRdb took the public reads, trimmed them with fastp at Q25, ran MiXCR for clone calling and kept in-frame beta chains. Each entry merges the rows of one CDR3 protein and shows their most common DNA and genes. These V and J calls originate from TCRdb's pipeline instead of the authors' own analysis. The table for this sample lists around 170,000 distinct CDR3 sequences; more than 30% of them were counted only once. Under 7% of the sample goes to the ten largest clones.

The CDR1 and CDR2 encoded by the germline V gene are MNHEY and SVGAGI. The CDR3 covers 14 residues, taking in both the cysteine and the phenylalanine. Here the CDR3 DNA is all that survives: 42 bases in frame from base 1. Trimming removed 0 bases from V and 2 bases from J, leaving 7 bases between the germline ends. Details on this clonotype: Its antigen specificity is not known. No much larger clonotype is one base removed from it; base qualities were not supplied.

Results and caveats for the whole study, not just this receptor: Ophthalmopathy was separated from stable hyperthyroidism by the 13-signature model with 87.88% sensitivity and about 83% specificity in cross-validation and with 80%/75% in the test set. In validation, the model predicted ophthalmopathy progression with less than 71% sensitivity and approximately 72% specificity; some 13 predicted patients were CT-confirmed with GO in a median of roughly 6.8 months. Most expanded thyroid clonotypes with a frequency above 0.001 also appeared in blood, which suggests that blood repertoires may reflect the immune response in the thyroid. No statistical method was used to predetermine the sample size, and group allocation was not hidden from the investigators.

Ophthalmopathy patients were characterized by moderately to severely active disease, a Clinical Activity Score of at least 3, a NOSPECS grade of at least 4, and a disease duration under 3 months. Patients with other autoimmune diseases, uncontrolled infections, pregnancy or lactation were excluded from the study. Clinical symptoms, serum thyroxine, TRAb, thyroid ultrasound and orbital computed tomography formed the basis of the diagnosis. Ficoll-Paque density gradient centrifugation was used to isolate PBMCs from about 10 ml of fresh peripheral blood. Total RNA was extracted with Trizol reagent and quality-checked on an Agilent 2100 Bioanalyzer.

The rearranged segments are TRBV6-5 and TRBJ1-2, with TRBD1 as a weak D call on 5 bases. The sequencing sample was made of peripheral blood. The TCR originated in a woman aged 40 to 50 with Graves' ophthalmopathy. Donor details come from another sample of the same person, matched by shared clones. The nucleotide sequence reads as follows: TGTGCCAGCAGTTACTCAGGGGAGAACTATGGCTACACCTTC. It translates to CASSYSGENYGYTF.